This entry lists 20 T cell receptor beta chains sequenced from one sample in a study of early stage breast cancer tumors. Generated by immunoSEQ multiplex PCR, the TCRdb table keeps only in-frame clones and is missing some. The data show about 51,000 clones, about three quarters seen once. Sample: blood. The source of these receptors is a person in their 40s with breast cancer.

The CDR3 DNA reads TGTGCCAGCAGCCCCCGAGTCCGCTCTGGAAACACCATATATTTT. Translated: CASSPRVRSGNTIYF. The chain carries TRBV7-9 and TRBJ1-3; D remains unclear. Per germline, CDR1 SEHNR and CDR2 FQNEAQ (reference sequence). V was pared by 5 bases and J by 0 bases, with 11 bases between. The CDR3 extends over 15 amino acids.

The V call is TRBV18, the J call TRBJ2-1; the D gene is possibly TRBD2 (6 bases). The CDR3 loop spans 17 amino acids. The V and J ends lost 0 bases and 2 bases respectively, with 14 bases between them. Germline V gene sequence: CDR1 KGHSH, CDR2 LQKENI. CDR3 bases: TGTGCCAGCTCACCACCGGCGGGAAGGTCAACCTACAATGAGCAGTTCTTC. Protein sequence: CASSPPAGRSTYNEQFF.

V gene TRBV6-5 combines with J gene TRBJ2-5; D not resolved. Germline V gene sequence: CDR1 MNHEY, CDR2 SVGAGI. The CDR3 runs 13 residues. The V gene lost 2 bases and the J gene lost 5 bases, with 9 bases spanning the gap. CDR3 region: CASSYDRIETQYF. CDR3 nucleotides: TGTGCCAGCAGTTACGATAGGATCGAGACCCAGTACTTC.

The chain joins TRBV5-1 to TRBJ2-1; 11 bases match TRBD2. The V gene's germline CDR1 is SGHRS and CDR2 YFSETQ. The V segment lost 4 bases and the J segment 9 bases; nucleotides outside the gene matches: 12. The CDR3 sequence is 16 residues long. CDR3 residues: CASSPGNSGRGPEQFF. DNA of the CDR3: TGCGCCAGCAGCCCCGGTAATAGCGGGAGGGGGCCTGAGCAGTTCTTC.

This chain connects TRBV6-5 to TRBJ2-7; D possibly corresponds to TRBD1 (6 bases). V was shortened by 6 bases and J by 6 bases, with 15 bases between the two germline ends. The CDR3 consists of 13 residues. In germline, CDR1 is MNHEY, CDR2 SVGAGI. The CDR3 coding sequence is TGTGCCAGCAGGCCTGGGGGCCTCGGCGAGCAGTACTTC. As protein: CASRPGGLGEQYF.

The chain joins TRBV7-2 to TRBJ1-1, with a possible D match to TRBD1 (5 bases). V dropped 5 bases and J dropped 0 bases, with 13 bases sitting between them. Germline CDR1 SGHTA, CDR2 FQGNSA. The CDR3 consists of 15 residues. The CDR3, as DNA: TGTGCCAGCAGCCCACAGGAGGGCATGAACACTGAAGCTTTCTTT. Its protein is CASSPQEGMNTEAFF.

The chain links TRBV10-2 to TRBJ2-4; 7 bases are shared with TRBD1. The trim removed 7 bases at V and 3 bases at J, leaving 9 bases unmatched. CDR1 and CDR2 (germline): WSHSY, SAAADI. This CDR3 is built from 15 residues. The CDR3 protein is CASILTGVFKNIQYF. The CDR3, as DNA: TGCGCCAGCATTCTAACAGGGGTCTTCAAAAACATTCAGTACTTC.

This clone was seen a handful of times. V usage is TRBV4-1 and J usage is TRBJ1-4, with unresolved D. The V end lost 0 bases, the J end lost 8 bases, and 25 bases lay between the germline ends. CDR1 and CDR2 (germline): MGHRA, YSYEKL. The CDR3 is 19 residues long. The CDR3 DNA reads TGCGCCAGCAGCCAAGATCTTCGACCGACCGGGTACTTGGGGGAAAAACTGTTTTTT. It yields the protein CASSQDLRPTGYLGEKLFF.

The CDR3 sequence: CSVLRDGETQYF. Here the CDR3 DNA reads TGCAGCGTTCTAAGGGACGGAGAGACCCAGTACTTC. The chain carries TRBV29-1 and TRBJ2-5, with D perhaps being TRBD1 or TRBD2 (5 bases each). This CDR3 is built from 12 residues. V dropped 5 bases and J dropped 4 bases, with 11 bases sitting between them. Per germline, CDR1 SQVTM and CDR2 ANQGSEA.

The rearrangement joins TRBV5-1 to TRBJ2-1; D not resolved. The CDR3 loop spans 11 amino acids. Germline V gene data show CDR1 as SGHRS and CDR2 as YFSETQ. V gave up 0 bases and J gave up 9 bases, with 4 bases separating them. Here the CDR3 DNA reads TGCGCCAGCAGCTTGGAGGGTGAGCAGTTCTTC. The encoded protein is CASSLEGEQFF.

V is TRBV30 and J is TRBJ1-4; D is undetermined. The CDR3 runs 14 residues. CDR1 and CDR2 (germline): GTSNPN, SVGIG (reference sequence). V was shortened by 3 bases and J by 5 bases, with 13 bases between the two germline ends. The CDR3 sequence is CAWRRTGPNEKLFF. CDR3 in DNA: TGTGCCTGGAGGAGGACCGGTCCGAATGAAAAACTGTTTTTT.

The V call is TRBV2, the J call TRBJ2-5, with D perhaps TRBD1 or TRBD2 (7 bases each). V was pared by 3 bases and J by 5 bases, with 19 bases between. The length of the CDR3 is 16 residues. Per the germline V gene, CDR1 is SNHLY and CDR2 is FYNNEI. The CDR3 protein is CASSDPGRGLKETQYF. The CDR3 bases are TGTGCCAGCAGTGACCCGGGGAGGGGGCTAAAGGAGACCCAGTACTTC.

Here the CDR3 reads CASSRTGQGVYEQYF. CDR3 DNA: TGTGCCAGCAGCCGGACAGGGCAGGGAGTCTACGAGCAGTACTTC. The chain couples TRBV5-5 to TRBJ2-7, with TRBD1 matching over 8 bases. The germline CDR1 and CDR2 sequences are SGHKS and YYEKEE (reference sequence). After removal of 4 bases from V and 3 bases from J, the junction contained 9 bases not matched to a gene. This CDR3 spans 15 amino acids.

This chain joins TRBV10-2 and TRBJ1-4; D is ambiguous. CDR1 and CDR2 from the germline V gene are WSHSY and SAAADI. The V gene lost 4 bases and the J gene lost 10 bases, with 13 bases spanning the gap. CDR3 length equals 13 residues. Here the CDR3 DNA reads TGCGCCAGCAGTGGGACCGATCGGGGAAAACTGTTTTTT. It encodes CASSGTDRGKLFF.

The chain uses TRBV5-8 and TRBJ1-5; TRBD1 aligns across 7 bases. V gave up 4 bases and J gave up 5 bases; unmatched junction bases: 9. There are 15 residues in the CDR3. Per the germline V gene, CDR1 is SGHTS and CDR2 is YDEGEE. The CDR3 nucleotides read TGTGCCAGCAGCCCCTGGGGCAGGGGGGATCAGCCCCAGCATTTT. Protein sequence: CASSPWGRGDQPQHF.

The chain couples TRBV6-6 to TRBJ2-1, with 8 bases lining up with TRBD2. V was pared by 6 bases and J by 4 bases, with 8 bases of the junction left unmatched. The germline V gene has CDR1 MNHNY and CDR2 SVGAGI (reference sequence). This CDR3 contains 15 residues. CDR3 sequence (DNA): TGTGCCAGCAGCCCCAGCGGGAGTAAGTACAATGAGCAGTTCTTC. Its translation is CASSPSGSKYNEQFF.

The V and J genes are TRBV7-2 and TRBJ2-5; perhaps TRBD2 as D (6 bases). V gave up 5 bases and J gave up 2 bases, with 15 bases separating them. The CDR3 is 15 amino acids. Germline CDR1 and CDR2: SGHTA and FQGNSA. The CDR3: CASSPRRGAQETQYF. DNA for the CDR3: TGTGCCAGCAGCCCCAGGCGGGGCGCTCAAGAGACCCAGTACTTC.

This chain connects TRBV2 to TRBJ1-5; 7 bases are shared with TRBD1. The ends lost 2 bases at V and 4 bases at J; junction bases unmatched: 5. The V gene's germline CDR1 is SNHLY and CDR2 FYNNEI. The CDR3 runs to 15 residues. The CDR3 coding sequence is TGTGCCAGCAGTGAATGGGGACAGACGAATCAGCCCCAGCATTTT. Protein sequence: CASSEWGQTNQPQHF.

This clone was observed a single time. The rearrangement links TRBV19 to TRBJ1-2, with TRBD1 identical over 8 bases. V lost 6 bases and J lost 5; bases outside the gene matches: 11. Germline V gene lookup returns CDR1 LNHDA and CDR2 SQIVND (reference sequence). This CDR3 region has 15 residues. The CDR3: CASRFSGTGEYGYTF. For the CDR3, the DNA is TGTGCCAGTAGGTTTTCTGGGACAGGAGAATATGGCTACACCTTC. Full variable domain (missing parts from reference TRBV19 and TRBJ1-2): DGGITQSPKYLFRKEGQNVTLSCEQNLNHDAMYWYRQDPGQGLRLIYYSQIVNDFQKGDIAEGYSVSREKKESFPLTVTSAQKNPTAFYLCASRFSGTGEYGYTFGSGTRLTVV.

The chain uses TRBV5-6 and TRBJ2-1; no clear D gene. CDR1 is SGHDT, CDR2 YYEEEE, per germline. V lost 3 bases and J 2 bases, leaving 6 bases between the germline ends. This CDR3 has 13 amino acids. Written as DNA, the CDR3 is TGTGCCAGCAGCTCGGCACCCTACAATGAGCAGTTCTTC. This gives the protein CASSSAPYNEQFF.